Listed here are 31 T cell receptor beta chains from one sample, sequenced in a study of T cells in Graves' hyperthyroidism and ophthalmopathy. RNA transcripts gave rise to amplified TCR beta CDR3 regions. RT-PCR in the first round (using the HTBI primer set) targeted the TCR CDR3. MiXCR, applied by TCRdb to the multiplex PCR reads, yields one record per CDR3 protein. This table holds some 500,000 distinct CDR3 sequences, approximately 25% found once. Sequenced sample: blood. These receptors all come from a woman under 40 with Graves' ophthalmopathy.

There are many counts of this clonotype. The chain employs TRBV15 and TRBJ2-7, with 8 bases matching TRBD1. This CDR3 is built from 16 residues. Germline V lookup: CDR1 LNHNV, CDR2 YYDKDF (reference sequence). After removal of 1 base from V and 0 bases from J, the junction contained 5 bases not matched to a gene. CDR3: CATSRVGTGNSYEQYF. CDR3 DNA: TGTGCCACCAGCAGAGTTGGGACAGGTAACTCCTACGAGCAGTACTTC. Full variable domain (rest looked up from reference TRBV15 and TRBJ2-7): DAMVIQNPRYQVTQFGKPVTLSCSQTLNHNVMYWYQQKSSQAPKLLFHYYDKDFNNEADTPDNFQSRRPNTSFCFLDIRSPGLGDTAMYLCATSRVGTGNSYEQYFGPGTRLTVT.

V gene TRBV28 combines with J gene TRBJ2-5; tentatively, D is TRBD2 (6 bases). The germline CDR1 and CDR2 sequences are MDHEN and SYDVKM. Deletions cut 11 bases from V and 7 bases from J, with 17 bases between. This CDR3 spans 12 amino acids. CDR3 nucleotide sequence: TGTGCCTCCAGTCGTGTGGGAGGGACCCAGTACTTC. Translated: CASSRVGGTQYF.

This clonotype was counted at least ten times. This chain joins TRBV28 and TRBJ1-1; D call uncertain. Germline values: CDR1 MDHEN, CDR2 SYDVKM. The CDR3 contains 14 residues. The V end lost 6 bases, the J end lost 1 base, and 12 bases lay between the germline ends. Written as DNA, the CDR3 is TGTGCCAGCAGGACGGACGAGGGGAACACTGAAGCTTTCTTT. Protein: CASRTDEGNTEAFF.

This sequence joins TRBV24-1 and TRBJ2-2; D might be TRBD2 (6 bases). Germline V gene data show CDR1 as KGHDR and CDR2 as SFDVKD. V lost 7 bases and J 3 bases, leaving 14 bases between the germline ends. This CDR3 spans 15 amino acids. CDR3 DNA sequence: TGTGCCACCAGGTCGGGGGAATCACACACCGGGGAGCTGTTTTTT. Residues: CATRSGESHTGELFF.

This sequence joins TRBV12-3 or TRBV12-4 and TRBJ2-7; D remains ambiguous. This CDR3 is 14 amino acids long. V gave up 7 bases and J gave up 1 base, with 14 bases separating them. CDR3 in amino acids: CASTPAPRSYEQYF. As DNA, the CDR3 is TGTGCCAGCACCCCAGCCCCGCGATCCTACGAGCAGTACTTC.

The chain recombines TRBV25-1 with TRBJ1-1; D might be TRBD1 (5 bases). There are 15 residues in the CDR3. CDR1 is MGHDK, CDR2 SYGVNS, per germline. V was clipped by 1 base and J by 7 bases, with 16 bases between them. The CDR3 sequence is CASSESGGEGVEAFF. In DNA form, the CDR3 reads TGTGCCAGCAGTGAATCGGGGGGAGAAGGGGTTGAAGCTTTCTTT.

This chain joins TRBV6-1 and TRBJ1-5; 10 bases line up with TRBD1. The CDR3 has 15 residues. The germline V gene has CDR1 MNHNS and CDR2 SASEGT. The junction had 3 bases not matched to a gene; V was cut back by 1 base and J by 6 bases. Here the CDR3 reads CASSEGTGGFQPQHF. The CDR3 nucleotides read TGTGCCAGCAGTGAAGGGACAGGGGGTTTTCAGCCCCAGCATTTT.

At least ten counts were recorded for this clonotype. The chain recombines TRBV6-2 or TRBV6-3 with TRBJ1-1; D is ambiguous. CDR3 length equals 14 residues. V was trimmed by 1 base and J by 11 bases, leaving 17 bases between them. CDR1 and CDR2 from the germline V gene are MNHEY and SVGEGT. As DNA, the CDR3 is TGTGCCAGCAGTTACTATTCGACGGCAGGCCGGGCTTTCTTT. It encodes CASSYYSTAGRAFF.

The chain couples TRBV19 to TRBJ2-5; TRBD1 aligns across 7 bases. J gave up 2 bases and V 1 base, and 4 bases lay outside the gene matches. Germline assignment: CDR1 LNHDA and CDR2 SQIVND (reference sequence). CDR3 length equals 15 residues. The CDR3 loop reads CASSIVRTGQETQYF. The CDR3, as DNA: TGTGCCAGTAGTATAGTCCGGACAGGTCAAGAGACCCAGTACTTC.

There are many counts of this clonotype. The chain employs TRBV12-3 or TRBV12-4 and TRBJ2-5; possibly TRBD2 for D (6 bases). V lost 6 bases and J 5 bases, leaving 22 bases between the germline ends. The CDR3 has 16 residues. The CDR3 sequence is CASREGIGGERETQYF. Written as DNA, the CDR3 is TGTGCCAGCAGAGAGGGGATTGGAGGGGAGCGGGAGACCCAGTACTTC.

This clonotype was seen at least ten times. This chain uses TRBV28 with TRBJ1-5; unclear D gene. The CDR3 is 17 residues long. Germline loops: CDR1 MDHEN, CDR2 SYDVKM. Trimming pared 3 bases from V and 0 bases from J, leaving 15 bases between. CDR3 DNA sequence: TGTGCCAGCAGTTTCCAACCTCGCCGTTATAGCAATCAGCCCCAGCATTTT. It translates to CASSFQPRRYSNQPQHF.

This clonotype was seen at least ten times. The rearrangement joins TRBV12-3 or TRBV12-4 to TRBJ1-5; D may be TRBD1 (5 bases). CDR3 size: 16 residues. Trimming pared 6 bases from V and 3 bases from J, leaving 18 bases between. CDR3 sequence reads: CASSSRVGANNQPQHF. In DNA form, the CDR3 reads TGTGCCAGCAGCTCTCGGGTAGGGGCCAACAATCAGCCCCAGCATTTT.

This clonotype was counted ten times or more. The genes are TRBV2 and TRBJ1-5; TRBD1 aligns across 8 bases. The CDR3 extends over 16 amino acids. Germline V lookup: CDR1 SNHLY, CDR2 FYNNEI. V dropped 3 bases and J dropped 6; count of bases not matched to a gene: 10. As DNA, the CDR3 is TGTGCCAGCAGTGACCTCCAGGGGGCAAGGATTCAGCCCCAGCATTTT. Translating it yields CASSDLQGARIQPQHF.

This clonotype was seen repeatedly, ten times or more. V and J are TRBV2 and TRBJ1-1; D is undetermined. Germline V lookup: CDR1 SNHLY, CDR2 FYNNEI. The germline V and J ends were trimmed by 0 bases and 5 bases, with 10 bases remaining between them. The CDR3 runs 14 residues. Here the CDR3 reads CASSEAGWETEAFF. In DNA, the CDR3 is TGTGCCAGCAGTGAAGCGGGATGGGAAACTGAAGCTTTCTTT.

The table lists this clonotype with many counts. V usage is TRBV2 and J usage is TRBJ1-2, with D unclear. The CDR3 is 13 residues long. CDR1 and CDR2 (germline): SNHLY, FYNNEI. V lost 7 bases to trimming and J lost 5 bases, with 14 bases between them. CDR3 nucleotide sequence: TGTGCCAGCATGGCAGCATCGTTGTATGGCTACACCTTC. Its translation is CASMAASLYGYTF.

This clonotype was recorded many times. The chain combines TRBV27 with TRBJ1-1, with D tentatively TRBD1 (5 bases). Germline V CDR1 and CDR2: MNHEY, SMNVEV (reference sequence). Trimming cost V 3 bases and J 1 base, with 9 bases left between them. The CDR3 sequence is 14 residues long. This CDR3 is CASSFGTANTEAFF. The CDR3 DNA is TGTGCCAGCAGTTTCGGGACGGCGAACACTGAAGCTTTCTTT.

This clonotype appeared many times. The chain is built from TRBV6-2 or TRBV6-3 and TRBJ1-1; D is unresolved. The CDR3 is 15 amino acids. Germline V gene lookup returns CDR1 MNHEY and CDR2 SVGEGT. V lost 6 bases and J lost 2, with 16 bases in between. This chain's CDR3 is CASSRSHPINTEAFF. CDR3 DNA: TGTGCCAGCAGCCGATCACACCCGATAAACACTGAAGCTTTCTTT.

This clonotype appeared many times. The chain has TRBV28 and TRBJ2-7; no definite D call. The CDR3 totals 12 residues. Germline V gene lookup returns CDR1 MDHEN and CDR2 SYDVKM. V lost 5 bases and J 3 bases, leaving 8 bases between the germline ends. In DNA, the CDR3 is TGTGCCAGCAGTCCCATGCTCTACGAGCAGTACTTC. Amino acid sequence: CASSPMLYEQYF. The full variable domain, its missing parts supplied by reference TRBV28 and TRBJ2-7, is DVKVTQSSRYLVKRTGEKVFLECVQDMDHENMFWYRQDPGLGLRLIYFSYDVKMKEKGDIPEGYSVSREKKERFSLILESASTNQTSMYLCASSPMLYEQYFGPGTRLTVT.

There are many counts of this clonotype. CDR3 coding DNA: TGTGCCAGCAGGGCACAGGGCTCCGGCACCGGGGAGCTGTTTTTT. It codes for CASRAQGSGTGELFF. The chain has TRBV6-5 and TRBJ2-2, with D possibly being TRBD1 (6 bases). Trimming cost V 6 bases and J 4 bases, with 15 bases left between them. The CDR3 loop spans 15 amino acids. Germline CDR1 and CDR2: MNHEY and SVGAGI.

This clonotype turned up a few times. The chain employs TRBV20-1 and TRBJ1-2; possibly TRBD1 for D (5 bases). V was pared by 3 bases and J by 4 bases, with 15 bases between. There are 14 residues in the CDR3. CDR1 is DFQATT, CDR2 SNEGSKA, per germline (reference sequence). The CDR3 nucleotides read TGCAGTGCTAGCCCGGGTAGGGGCGCCTATGGCTACACCTTC. This gives the protein CSASPGRGAYGYTF.

In its sample, this clonotype was seen many times. The CDR3: CATTGVETSYEQYF. CDR3 DNA: TGTGCCACGACGGGGGTAGAAACCTCCTACGAGCAGTACTTC. The genes are TRBV30 and TRBJ2-7, with TRBD2 as a possible D gene (6 bases). V lost 8 bases and J lost 0, with 17 bases in between. Germline assignment: CDR1 GTSNPN and CDR2 SVGIG (reference sequence). CDR3 length: 14 residues.

This clonotype occurred once. This chain links TRBV30 with TRBJ2-7; D may correspond to TRBD1 or TRBD2 (6 bases each). This CDR3 is 16 amino acids long. Trimming shortened V by 0 bases and J by 5 bases, and 20 bases separated the two germline ends. Germline V gene lookup returns CDR1 GTSNPN and CDR2 SVGIG (reference sequence). The CDR3 is CAWSVGLGGGMDEQYF. CDR3 DNA: TGTGCCTGGAGTGTAGGGCTGGGGGGCGGAATGGACGAGCAGTACTTC.

This clonotype is a singleton in its sample. V gene TRBV7-8 combines with J gene TRBJ1-6; D is uncertain. Per the germline V gene, CDR1 is SGHVS and CDR2 is FQNEAQ. V shed 1 base and J shed 14 bases, with 6 bases lying between them. CDR3 size: 11 residues. The CDR3 DNA sequence: TGTGCCAGCAGCTTAGGTGGGGCCCTCCACTTT. Protein sequence: CASSLGGALHF. Full variable domain (rest looked up from reference TRBV7-8 and TRBJ1-6): GAGVSQSPRYKVAKRGQDVALRCDPISGHVSLFWYQQALGQGPEFLTYFQNEAQLDKSGLPSDRFFAERPEGSVSTLKIQRTQQEDSAVYLCASSLGGALHFGNGTRLTVT.

This chain links TRBV28 with TRBJ2-7, with 13 bases that match TRBD2. Trimming took 4 bases from V and 7 from J; bases not matched to a gene: 4. The germline V gene has CDR1 MDHEN and CDR2 SYDVKM. This CDR3 has 14 residues. The CDR3 nucleotides read TGTGCCAGCAGTTCATCGACTAGCGGGAGGGAGCAGTACTTC. Its protein product is CASSSSTSGREQYF.

The V and J genes are TRBV27 and TRBJ2-5; 11 bases fit TRBD2. The CDR3 is 16 residues long. CDR1 is MNHEY, CDR2 SMNVEV, per germline (reference sequence). V lost 6 bases to trimming and J lost 3 bases; unmatched junction nucleotides: 9. The CDR3 protein is CASSRRVAGGKETQYF. CDR3 nucleotide sequence: TGTGCCAGCAGCCGAAGGGTAGCGGGGGGGAAAGAGACCCAGTACTTC.

Ten or more counts support this clonotype. The rearrangement uses TRBV7-9 and TRBJ1-5; D gene unclear. The CDR3 has 14 amino acids. Germline lookup yields CDR1 SEHNR and CDR2 FQNEAQ (reference sequence). Trimming cost V 0 bases and J 1 base, with 4 bases left between them. The CDR3 here is CASSLAFSNQPQHF. CDR3 nucleotides: TGTGCCAGCAGCTTAGCGTTCAGCAATCAGCCCCAGCATTTT. The variable domain in full, with the rest retrieved from reference TRBV7-9 and TRBJ1-5, is DTGVSQNPRHKITKRGQNVTFRCDPISEHNRLYWYRQTLGQGPEFLTYFQNEAQLEKSRLLSDRFSAERPKGSFSTLEIQRTEQGDSAMYLCASSLAFSNQPQHFGDGTRLSIL.

Many counts were recorded for this clonotype. The rearrangement uses TRBV6-2 or TRBV6-3 and TRBJ1-5; 7 bases fit TRBD1. From germline, CDR1 is MNHEY and CDR2 SVGEGT. J was trimmed by 0 bases and V by 5 bases; bases with no gene match: 4. The CDR3 totals 15 residues. CDR3 DNA: TGTGCCAGCAGTAGGGGACAGTATAGCAATCAGCCCCAGCATTTT. Amino acids: CASSRGQYSNQPQHF.

Ten or more counts support this clonotype. This chain uses TRBV12-3 or TRBV12-4 with TRBJ1-1; TRBD1 matches at 10 bases. V shed 5 bases, J shed 12 bases, and the junction held 12 bases outside the gene matches. This CDR3 contains 14 residues. This chain's CDR3 is CASSANRDRGGSFF. DNA of the CDR3: TGTGCCAGCAGTGCCAACCGGGACAGGGGTGGATCTTTCTTT.

This clonotype was detected many times. The chain is built from TRBV12-3 or TRBV12-4 and TRBJ1-2; 8 nucleotides match TRBD1. The CDR3 contains 15 residues. With 3 bases clipped from V and 7 bases from J, the junction kept 10 bases outside the gene matches. CDR3 loop: CASSLTSTGDRGYTF. The DNA for the CDR3 is TGTGCCAGCAGTTTGACCTCGACAGGGGATCGTGGCTACACCTTC.

This chain links TRBV12-3 or TRBV12-4 with TRBJ2-2; 12 bases line up with TRBD1. The CDR3 has 17 residues. V shed 3 bases, J shed 6 bases, and the junction held 8 bases outside the gene matches. The CDR3 coding sequence is TGTGCCAGCAGTTTGGGACAGGGGGCGGAAAGGGCCGGGGAGCTGTTTTTT. It yields the protein CASSLGQGAERAGELFF.

This clonotype was counted ten times or more. In nucleotides, the CDR3 is TGTGCCAGCAGCGCGGGGACAGTCACTGAAGCTTTCTTT. Protein: CASSAGTVTEAFF. The V call is TRBV27, the J call TRBJ1-1, with 7 bases that match TRBD1. The length of the CDR3 is 13 residues. After removal of 6 bases from V and 4 bases from J, the junction contained 5 bases not matched to a gene. Germline CDR1 MNHEY, CDR2 SMNVEV (reference sequence).